This passage covers 2 T cell receptor beta chains from one sample sequenced in a study of vaccination and CD4 T cells after COVID-19. Oncomine TCR Beta short-read sequencing was applied to DNA from cultured CD4+ T cells. MiXCR, run by TCRdb on the PCR reads, gives a single entry per CDR3 protein. The sample yields some 9,000 distinct CDR3 sequences, 50% to 60% seen once. The antigens for these receptors are not known. Treatment here: roughly ten-day PBMC culture with coronavirus spike peptide pools or control peptides (ViraFEST assay). Sequencing was carried out using CD4+ T cells from blood, cultured in vitro. The receptors were sampled from a human donor who had recovered from COVID-19.

This rearrangement joins TRBV7-9 to TRBJ1-6, with TRBD1 as a possible D gene (5 bases). This CDR3 contains 17 residues. The germline V gene has CDR1 SEHNR and CDR2 FQNEAQ (reference sequence). V lost 10 bases and J 7 bases, leaving 26 bases between the germline ends. The CDR3 nucleotides are TGTGCCACTACCTCTGGTGGGGGAAGCTTTAAAAATTCACCCCTCCACTTT. Its protein is CATTSGGGSFKNSPLHF. The full variable domain, its missing parts supplied by reference TRBV7-9 and TRBJ1-6, is DTGVSQNPRHKITKRGQNVTFRCDPISEHNRLYWYRQTLGQGPEFLTYFQNEAQLEKSRLLSDRFSAERPKGSFSTLEIQRTEQGDSAMYLCATTSGGGSFKNSPLHFGNGTRLTVT.

The J gene is TRBJ2-1, the V gene TRBV12-3 or TRBV12-4; no reliable D call. There are 16 residues in the CDR3. With 0 bases removed from V and 0 bases from J, the gap between germline ends came to 9 bases. In nucleotides, the CDR3 is TGTGCCAGCAGTTTAGCGGGCCAGCTCTCCTACAATGAGCAGTTCTTC. Its protein is CASSLAGQLSYNEQFF.